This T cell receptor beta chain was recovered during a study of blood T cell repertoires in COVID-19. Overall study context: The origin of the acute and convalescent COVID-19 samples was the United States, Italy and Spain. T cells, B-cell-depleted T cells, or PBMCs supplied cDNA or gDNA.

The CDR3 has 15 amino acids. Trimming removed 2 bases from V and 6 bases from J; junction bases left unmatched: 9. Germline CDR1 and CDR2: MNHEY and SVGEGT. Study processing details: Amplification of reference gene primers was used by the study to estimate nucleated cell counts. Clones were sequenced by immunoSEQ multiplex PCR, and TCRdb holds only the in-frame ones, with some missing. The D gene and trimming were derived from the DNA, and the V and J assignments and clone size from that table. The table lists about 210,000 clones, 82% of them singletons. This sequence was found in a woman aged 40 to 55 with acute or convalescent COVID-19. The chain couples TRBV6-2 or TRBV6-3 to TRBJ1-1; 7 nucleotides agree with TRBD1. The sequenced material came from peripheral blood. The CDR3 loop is CASSYTTGDISEAFF. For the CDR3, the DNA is TGTGCCAGCAGTTACACCACAGGGGATATCTCTGAAGCTTTCTTT.